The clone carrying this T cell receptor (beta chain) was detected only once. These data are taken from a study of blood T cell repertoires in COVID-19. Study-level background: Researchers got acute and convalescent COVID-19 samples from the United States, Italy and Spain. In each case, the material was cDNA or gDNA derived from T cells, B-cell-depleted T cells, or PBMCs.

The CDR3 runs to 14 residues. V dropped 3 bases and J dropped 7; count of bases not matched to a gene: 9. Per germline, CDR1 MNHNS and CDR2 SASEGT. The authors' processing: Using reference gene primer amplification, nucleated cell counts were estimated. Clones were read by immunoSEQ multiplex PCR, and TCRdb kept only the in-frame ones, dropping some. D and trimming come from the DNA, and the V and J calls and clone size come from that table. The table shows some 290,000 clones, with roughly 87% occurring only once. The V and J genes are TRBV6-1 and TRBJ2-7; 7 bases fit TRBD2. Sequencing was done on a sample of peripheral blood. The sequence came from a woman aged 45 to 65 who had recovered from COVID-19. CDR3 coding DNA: TGTGCCAGCAGTGAGGTTGGGGAGGGCCGGGAGCAGTACTTC. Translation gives CASSEVGEGREQYF.